The 27 T cell receptor beta chains reported below all come from one sample, sequenced in a study of T cell responses to AZD1222 COVID-19 vaccine (dated by TCRdb to the early 2020s). Library preparation was by the immunoSEQ multiplex PCR assay. TCRdb mirrors the immuneACCESS table, restricted to in-frame sequences. Some clones are absent from its copies; in checked studies, under half trace to an unresolved V gene, and the reason for the others is unknown. For this sample the table gives about 130,000 clones, of which 84% were detected only once. The leading ten clones occupy roughly 4.3% of the sample. The sample's time point label is to be understood as: baseline before first vaccination. Material: peripheral blood, obtained on day 0 of AZD1222 vaccination. The receptors were sampled from an adult in good health.

This clone has a handful of counts. The J gene is TRBJ2-5, the V gene TRBV3-1 (or the pseudogene TRBV3-2), with a possible D match to TRBD2 (5 bases). CDR1 LGHDT and CDR2 YNNKEL come from the germline V gene (reference sequence). Trimming took off 0 bases at V and 5 bases at J, with 13 bases between the two ends. The CDR3 runs to 15 residues. The CDR3 region has the DNA TGTGCCAGCAGCCAAGATTGGGGTAGGAGGGAGACCCAGTACTTC. Its translation is CASSQDWGRRETQYF.

The V call is TRBV7-9, the J call TRBJ1-2; D not resolved. V lost 0 bases, J lost 5 bases, and 13 bases lay in between. This CDR3 has 15 amino acids. Germline V gives CDR1 SEHNR, CDR2 FQNEAQ (reference sequence). Here the CDR3 DNA reads TGTGCCAGCAGCTTAGCGCTGGCAGCGGATTATGGCTACACCTTC. It specifies CASSLALAADYGYTF.

The chain combines TRBV7-8 with TRBJ1-1; 8 bases match TRBD1. Trimming removed 3 bases from V and 0 bases from J; junction bases left unmatched: 6. This CDR3 has 16 residues. Germline-derived CDR1 and CDR2 are SGHVS and FQNEAQ. As DNA, the CDR3 is TGTGCCAGCAGCTTCTACGGGACAGGAATGAACACTGAAGCTTTCTTT. Translated: CASSFYGTGMNTEAFF.

CDR3 coding DNA: TGTGCCAGCAGCCGTCCGGACAGGGGCCCCGGCTACACCTTC. This gives the protein CASSRPDRGPGYTF. The chain couples TRBV7-8 to TRBJ1-2, with 9 bases that match TRBD1. CDR1 SGHVS and CDR2 FQNEAQ come from the germline V gene. J was trimmed by 8 bases and V by 5 bases; bases with no gene match: 9. The CDR3 covers 14 residues. The whole variable domain, remainder taken from reference TRBV7-8 and TRBJ1-2, is GAGVSQSPRYKVAKRGQDVALRCDPISGHVSLFWYQQALGQGPEFLTYFQNEAQLDKSGLPSDRFFAERPEGSVSTLKIQRTQQEDSAVYLCASSRPDRGPGYTFGSGTRLTVV.

The chain joins TRBV15 to TRBJ1-3, with D hard to call. Trimming pared 6 bases from V and 0 bases from J, leaving 3 bases between. The CDR3 contains 12 residues. Germline V gene lookup returns CDR1 LNHNV and CDR2 YYDKDF (reference sequence). The CDR3: CATRDSGNTIYF. CDR3 bases: TGTGCCACCAGGGACTCTGGAAACACCATATATTTT.

The chain couples TRBV30 to TRBJ1-1; D possibly corresponds to TRBD1 (6 bases). V was pared by 1 base and J by 4 bases, with 13 bases between. The CDR3 sequence is 14 residues long. Germline CDR1 is GTSNPN and CDR2 is SVGIG (reference sequence). CDR3 coding DNA: TGTGCCTGGAGTGACAGGGCTCCGGGCACTGAAGCTTTCTTT. Translation gives CAWSDRAPGTEAFF.

For the CDR3, the DNA is TGTGCCAGCAGCTTAGGTCAGGCTAAGAACTATGGCTACACCTTC. It encodes CASSLGQAKNYGYTF. The V and J genes are TRBV7-8 and TRBJ1-2; D unclear. V lost 1 base to trimming and J lost 2 bases, with 11 bases between them. Germline lookup yields CDR1 SGHVS and CDR2 FQNEAQ. This CDR3 is 15 amino acids long.

The chain has TRBV20-1 and TRBJ1-3; D is ambiguous. Germline V gene data show CDR1 as DFQATT and CDR2 as SNEGSKA (reference sequence). The ends were cut back, 3 bases at V and 4 bases at J, with 13 bases in the middle. The CDR3 has 14 amino acids. CDR3 region: CSASRELEGNTIYF. DNA for the CDR3: TGCAGTGCTAGTCGCGAATTGGAGGGAAACACCATATATTTT.

The chain employs TRBV12-3 or TRBV12-4 and TRBJ2-7; unclear D gene. V was pared by 3 bases and J by 6 bases, with 9 bases between. The CDR3 contains 12 residues. The chain's CDR3 is CASSLMSSEQYF. Here the CDR3 DNA reads TGTGCCAGCAGTTTGATGTCTAGCGAGCAGTACTTC.

This chain links TRBV7-9 with TRBJ1-5, with 7 bases identical to TRBD1. V lost 4 bases to trimming and J lost 3 bases; unmatched junction nucleotides: 3. This CDR3 has 14 amino acids. Germline V gene data show CDR1 as SEHNR and CDR2 as FQNEAQ (reference sequence). The CDR3 bases are TGTGCCAGCAGCTCAGGGGGGATCAATCAGCCCCAGCATTTT. Amino acid sequence: CASSSGGINQPQHF.

V usage is TRBV6-1 and J usage is TRBJ2-7; TRBD2 agrees at 7 bases. The germline V gene encodes CDR1 MNHNS and CDR2 SASEGT. J gave up 0 bases and V 0 bases, and 5 bases lay outside the gene matches. The CDR3 consists of 16 residues. CDR3 DNA: TGTGCCAGCAGTGAAGCGTGGGGCGGGGGCTCCTACGAGCAGTACTTC. Translated, it gives CASSEAWGGGSYEQYF.

The chain recombines TRBV27 with TRBJ1-2; 7 bases align to TRBD1. The CDR3 consists of 14 residues. With V trimmed by 6 bases and J by 0 bases, 4 bases remained unmatched. CDR1 and CDR2 from the germline V gene are MNHEY and SMNVEV (reference sequence). CDR3 sequence: CASRLGQPNYGYTF. The CDR3 DNA is TGTGCCAGCAGGCTGGGACAGCCTAACTATGGCTACACCTTC.

V usage is TRBV15 and J usage is TRBJ2-7; unclear D gene. In germline, CDR1 is LNHNV, CDR2 YYDKDF (reference sequence). The CDR3 is made up of 12 amino acids. V was shortened by 5 bases and J by 4 bases, with 9 bases between the two germline ends. CDR3 nucleotide sequence: TGTGCCACCAGCGCCCGTGGGTACGAGCAGTACTTC. It yields the protein CATSARGYEQYF.

V is TRBV19 and J is TRBJ1-5, with D maybe TRBD1 (6 bases). Germline CDR1 is LNHDA and CDR2 is SQIVND (reference sequence). The CDR3 totals 12 residues. Trimming removed 6 bases from V and 5 bases from J, with 8 bases in between. The CDR3 DNA reads as TGTGCCAGTAGATACAGGGATCAGCCCCAGCATTTT. As protein: CASRYRDQPQHF.

This clone was seen more than once but under ten times. This chain uses TRBV7-3 with TRBJ1-2; D is ambiguous. V lost 2 bases and J 2 bases, leaving 18 bases between the germline ends. The CDR3 runs 17 residues. CDR1 SGHTA and CDR2 FQGTGA come from the germline V gene. The CDR3 coding sequence is TGTGCCAGCAGCTTAGGCGGGGATCGCCTAATGAACTATGGCTACACCTTC. This sequence encodes CASSLGGDRLMNYGYTF.

V and J are TRBV10-1 and TRBJ1-2; no firm D call. From germline, CDR1 is WNHNN and CDR2 SYGVQD (reference sequence). The ends were cut back, 0 bases at V and 7 bases at J, with 18 bases in the middle. The CDR3 sequence is 16 residues long. CDR3: CASSESGSREKAGYTF. For the CDR3, the DNA is TGCGCCAGCAGTGAGTCGGGGTCGAGAGAAAAGGCTGGCTACACCTTC.

The rearrangement uses TRBV6-2 or TRBV6-3 and TRBJ1-4; tentatively, D is TRBD1 (6 bases). The CDR3 runs to 13 residues. Trimming pared 4 bases from V and 4 bases from J, leaving 7 bases between. Germline assignment: CDR1 MNHEY and CDR2 SVGEGT. The CDR3 DNA follows: TGTGCCAGCAGTTGGACAGATAATGAAAAACTGTTTTTT. Translating it yields CASSWTDNEKLFF.

For this clone: This sample also contains other DNA sequences that code for the same CDR3. The V gene is TRBV6-5, the J gene TRBJ1-3; 7 bases fit TRBD1. V dropped 2 bases and J dropped 4; count of bases not matched to a gene: 2. The CDR3 spans 14 residues. CDR1 is MNHEY and CDR2 is SVGAGI in the germline V gene. The CDR3 coding sequence is TGTGCCAGCAGTTACAGGGGGCCAGGAAACACCATATATTTT. This gives the protein CASSYRGPGNTIYF.

The chain joins TRBV30 to TRBJ1-5; D is unresolved. With 0 bases removed from V and 5 bases from J, the gap between germline ends came to 23 bases. CDR3 size: 18 residues. Germline-derived CDR1 and CDR2 are GTSNPN and SVGIG (reference sequence). For the CDR3, the DNA is TGTGCCTGGAGTGTACGTAGGAGGGAATGGAATAAACATCAGCCCCAGCATTTT. It translates to CAWSVRRREWNKHQPQHF. Filled out from reference TRBV30 and TRBJ1-5, the complete variable domain reads SQTIHQWPATLVQPVGSPLSLECTVEGTSNPNLYWYRQAAGRGLQLLFYSVGIGQISSEVPQNLSASRPQDRQFILSSKKLLLSDSGFYLCAWSVRRREWNKHQPQHFGDGTRLSIL.

This clone was observed a few times. The chain is built from TRBV6-5 and TRBJ1-1; possibly TRBD1 for D (6 bases). With 10 bases removed from V and 5 bases from J, the gap between germline ends came to 17 bases. Germline CDR1 and CDR2: MNHEY and SVGAGI. The CDR3 has 13 residues. In nucleotides, the CDR3 is TGTGCCACCTCTCAGGGGCGAGGAACTGAAGCTTTCTTT. It codes for CATSQGRGTEAFF.

J is TRBJ1-5 and V is TRBV28; 11 bases agree with TRBD1. V shed 2 bases, J shed 5 bases, and the junction held 8 bases outside the gene matches. The germline V gene encodes CDR1 MDHEN and CDR2 SYDVKM. The CDR3 sequence is 17 residues long. CDR3 coding DNA: TGTGCCAGCAGTTTAATCTTCGCGGGACAGGGGGATCAGCCCCAGCATTTT. This translates into CASSLIFAGQGDQPQHF.

The rearrangement links TRBV27 to TRBJ1-6; 8 bases match TRBD1. The CDR3 has 16 residues. After removal of 6 bases from V and 5 bases from J, the junction contained 9 bases not matched to a gene. Germline CDR1 and CDR2: MNHEY and SMNVEV (reference sequence). DNA of the CDR3: TGTGCCAGCAGAGAGCAGGGGGCGGTAAATAATTCACCCCTCCACTTT. Protein sequence: CASREQGAVNNSPLHF.

The gene calls are TRBV6-5 and TRBJ1-5; 10 nucleotides line up with TRBD1. With V trimmed by 8 bases and J by 7 bases, 8 bases remained unmatched. CDR3 length: 14 residues. In germline, CDR1 is MNHEY, CDR2 SVGAGI. CDR3 loop: CASLPTGGRQPQHF. As DNA, the CDR3 is TGTGCCAGCCTTCCGACAGGGGGCCGGCAGCCCCAGCATTTT.

This chain joins TRBV7-3 and TRBJ1-5; the D is unclear. Germline values: CDR1 SGHTA, CDR2 FQGTGA. This CDR3 is built from 14 residues. V lost 8 bases, J lost 5 bases, and 16 bases lay in between. The CDR3 nucleotides read TGTGCCAGCTCCCCATTCCGGGAGCATCAGCCCCAGCATTTT. It yields the protein CASSPFREHQPQHF.

The rearrangement uses TRBV5-5 and TRBJ2-2; 7 bases map to TRBD2. Trimming cost V 1 base and J 0 bases; bases outside gene matches: 6. CDR1 and CDR2 from the germline V gene are SGHKS and YYEKEE (reference sequence). The CDR3 runs 17 residues. The DNA of the CDR3 is TGTGCCAGCAGCTTGCCCCTAGCGGCCTCGAACACCGGGGAGCTGTTTTTT. Its translation is CASSLPLAASNTGELFF.

The chain recombines TRBV6-5 with TRBJ2-2; D might be TRBD2 (6 bases). From germline, CDR1 is MNHEY and CDR2 SVGAGI. The CDR3 loop spans 15 amino acids. Trimming removed 6 bases from V and 6 bases from J, with 17 bases in between. The CDR3 bases are TGTGCCAGCAGAACCCGGGCTGGGGGGTCCGGGGAGCTGTTTTTT. Translating it yields CASRTRAGGSGELFF.

J is TRBJ1-6 and V is TRBV28, with D possibly TRBD1 on 6 matching bases. The V gene lost 3 bases and the J gene lost 2 bases, with 11 bases spanning the gap. There are 16 residues in the CDR3. CDR1 MDHEN and CDR2 SYDVKM come from the germline V gene. Here the CDR3 DNA reads TGTGCCAGCAGTTTCGGACAGTCCGCCTATAATTCACCCCTCCACTTT. Translated, it gives CASSFGQSAYNSPLHF.